This entry lists 21 T cell receptor beta chains sequenced from one sample in a study of blood T cell repertoires in COVID-19. Clones were read by immunoSEQ multiplex PCR, and TCRdb kept only the in-frame ones, dropping some. The sample contains 85,000 or so clones, 90% to 95% of which appear only once. Sequencing was done on a sample of peripheral blood. The source of these receptors is a human donor with active COVID-19. The donor label of this sample is uncertain.

V is TRBV19 and J is TRBJ2-5, with 7 bases matching TRBD1. Germline trimming cut 5 bases from V and 5 bases from J; bases unmatched to any gene: 5. Germline assignment: CDR1 LNHDA and CDR2 SQIVND (reference sequence). The CDR3 has 13 residues. This CDR3 is CASSAFRGETQYF. The CDR3 bases are TGTGCCAGTAGTGCGTTCAGGGGGGAGACCCAGTACTTC.

J is TRBJ2-7 and V is TRBV6-5, with D unclear. This CDR3 is built from 12 residues. Trimming left V 8 bases short and J 9 bases short, with 17 bases between. CDR1 is MNHEY and CDR2 is SVGAGI in the germline V gene. CDR3 sequence (DNA): TGTGCCAGCCCCCCAAAGTCCCAGTTGCAGTACTTC. Amino acids: CASPPKSQLQYF.

The gene calls are TRBV6-5 and TRBJ2-1; possibly TRBD2 for D (6 bases). Looked up from germline, CDR1 is MNHEY and CDR2 is SVGAGI. The CDR3 loop spans 14 amino acids. V was trimmed by 6 bases and J by 8 bases, leaving 17 bases between them. CDR3 DNA sequence: TGTGCCAGCAGGAGGGACTGGGAGTCCGATGAGCAGTTCTTC. Protein: CASRRDWESDEQFF.

This clone was counted once. The chain couples TRBV19 to TRBJ1-1; 8 bases fit TRBD1. V was pared by 5 bases and J by 1 base, with 9 bases of the junction left unmatched. The CDR3 has 16 amino acids. CDR1 is LNHDA, CDR2 SQIVND, per germline (reference sequence). CDR3 DNA sequence: TGTGCCAGTAGTCTCCGGACAGGGTTTGGGAACACTGAAGCTTTCTTT. Its protein product is CASSLRTGFGNTEAFF.

V usage is TRBV5-6 and J usage is TRBJ1-1; weak D call: TRBD1 (5 bases). Trimming removed 2 bases from V and 3 bases from J, with 17 bases in between. Germline V gene sequence: CDR1 SGHDT, CDR2 YYEEEE. The CDR3 runs 16 residues. CDR3 in amino acids: CASSLGDFRGDTEAFF. The CDR3 nucleotides are TGTGCCAGCAGCTTAGGGGACTTCCGGGGGGACACTGAAGCTTTCTTT. Full variable domain (missing parts from reference TRBV5-6 and TRBJ1-1): DAGVTQSPTHLIKTRGQQVTLRCSPKSGHDTVSWYQQALGQGPQFIFQYYEEEERQRGNFPDRFSGHQFPNYSSELNVNALLLGDSALYLCASSLGDFRGDTEAFFGQGTRLTVV.

The chain recombines TRBV5-4 with TRBJ2-7; D is unclear. Per the germline V gene, CDR1 is SGHNT and CDR2 is YYREEE (reference sequence). The CDR3 contains 14 residues. Trimming took off 1 base at V and 4 bases at J, with 12 bases between the two ends. The CDR3 sequence: CASSLIGEFYEQYF. The DNA of the CDR3 is TGTGCCAGCAGCTTGATTGGAGAATTTTACGAGCAGTACTTC.

This clone was seen a single time. V usage is TRBV5-6 and J usage is TRBJ2-5; D gene ambiguous. The V gene lost 4 bases and the J gene lost 4 bases, with 14 bases spanning the gap. CDR1 and CDR2 (germline): SGHDT, YYEEEE. The CDR3 is 14 residues long. CDR3 in DNA: TGTGCCAGCAGCCCCGAGACGGGTCCAGAGACCCAGTACTTC. Translating gives CASSPETGPETQYF.

V usage is TRBV19 and J usage is TRBJ1-2; D possibly corresponds to TRBD1 (5 bases). V dropped 6 bases and J dropped 7 bases, with 24 bases sitting between them. Germline CDR1 and CDR2: LNHDA and SQIVND (reference sequence). The CDR3 consists of 16 residues. CDR3 residues: CASSPPGTLLVGGYTF. The CDR3 coding sequence is TGTGCCAGTAGCCCCCCTGGGACTTTGCTGGTGGGTGGCTACACCTTC.

This clone has only a few counts. The genes are TRBV19 and TRBJ1-2; D remains unclear. Trimming took 3 bases from V and 4 from J, leaving 12 bases between them. CDR1 is LNHDA, CDR2 SQIVND, per germline (reference sequence). This CDR3 contains 14 residues. In DNA, the CDR3 is TGTGCCAGTAGTATCCCGGGGTGGATCTATGGCTACACCTTC. Amino acid sequence: CASSIPGWIYGYTF.

The V and J genes are TRBV7-9 and TRBJ1-2, with unresolved D. Germline CDR1 and CDR2: SEHNR and FQNEAQ (reference sequence). The germline V and J ends were trimmed by 5 bases and 3 bases, with 10 bases remaining between them. There are 13 residues in the CDR3. CDR3 loop: CASSPPRDYGYTF. The CDR3 bases are TGTGCCAGCAGCCCCCCGCGGGACTATGGCTACACCTTC.

This chain connects TRBV3-1 (or the pseudogene TRBV3-2) to TRBJ2-2, with a possible D match to TRBD2 (5 bases). This CDR3 has 13 residues. Germline lookup yields CDR1 LGHDT and CDR2 YNNKEL (reference sequence). V was pared by 4 bases and J by 7 bases, with 10 bases between. The CDR3: CASSPGLNGELFF. The CDR3 bases are TGTGCCAGCAGCCCCGGACTCAACGGGGAGCTGTTTTTT.

This chain connects TRBV20-1 to TRBJ2-2, with D perhaps TRBD2 (6 bases). V was clipped by 3 bases and J by 4 bases, with 9 bases between them. This CDR3 is 13 amino acids long. Germline CDR1 is DFQATT and CDR2 is SNEGSKA (reference sequence). CDR3 amino acids: CSASQGLTGELFF. The CDR3 DNA is TGCAGTGCTAGTCAGGGACTCACCGGGGAGCTGTTTTTT.

V and J are TRBV19 and TRBJ2-5; weak D call: TRBD1 (7 bases). This CDR3 contains 14 residues. Per the germline V gene, CDR1 is LNHDA and CDR2 is SQIVND (reference sequence). V dropped 6 bases and J dropped 2 bases, with 13 bases sitting between them. The CDR3 reads CASRDAGQQETQYF. The CDR3 bases are TGTGCCAGTAGAGATGCGGGACAGCAAGAGACCCAGTACTTC. The variable domain in full, with the rest retrieved from reference TRBV19 and TRBJ2-5, is DGGITQSPKYLFRKEGQNVTLSCEQNLNHDAMYWYRQDPGQGLRLIYYSQIVNDFQKGDIAEGYSVSREKKESFPLTVTSAQKNPTAFYLCASRDAGQQETQYFGPGTRLLVL.

CDR3 residues: CASSPGTGGSRTNEKLFF. The CDR3 coding sequence is TGTGCCAGCAGCCCCGGGACAGGGGGTTCACGGACTAATGAAAAACTGTTTTTT. V and J are TRBV7-2 and TRBJ1-4, with 11 bases fitting TRBD1. V lost 5 bases to trimming and J lost 2 bases; unmatched junction nucleotides: 10. The CDR3 is made up of 18 amino acids. Germline CDR1 and CDR2: SGHTA and FQGNSA.

This clone was observed once. The chain carries TRBV3-1 (or the pseudogene TRBV3-2) and TRBJ2-5; TRBD2 aligns across 9 bases. CDR3 size: 17 residues. CDR1 and CDR2 from the germline V gene are LGHDT and YNNKEL (reference sequence). After removal of 3 bases from V and 4 bases from J, the junction contained 12 bases not matched to a gene. CDR3 protein: CASSQPTSGTSRETQYF. The CDR3 DNA follows: TGTGCCAGCAGCCAGCCCACCTCCGGGACTAGCAGAGAGACCCAGTACTTC.

The rearrangement uses TRBV6-2 or TRBV6-3 and TRBJ1-5, with a weak D call TRBD1 (5 bases). The V gene lost 2 bases and the J gene lost 3 bases, with 17 bases spanning the gap. The germline V gene has CDR1 MNHEY and CDR2 SVGEGT. The CDR3 is 17 residues long. The CDR3 loop is CASSYPESGINNQPQHF. CDR3 coding DNA: TGTGCCAGCAGTTACCCCGAGTCAGGGATAAACAATCAGCCCCAGCATTTT.

In nucleotides, the CDR3 is TGTGCCAGCAGTTTACTCGAAGTCGGGGGCACCGGGGAGCTGTTTTTT. Translated, it gives CASSLLEVGGTGELFF. V gene TRBV27 combines with J gene TRBJ2-2, with a possible D match to TRBD2 (6 bases). Trimming took off 2 bases at V and 4 bases at J, with 14 bases between the two ends. The length of the CDR3 is 16 residues. Germline loops: CDR1 MNHEY, CDR2 SMNVEV (reference sequence).

The rearrangement uses TRBV6-5 and TRBJ1-1, with TRBD1 as a possible D gene (5 bases). V shed 6 bases and J shed 8 bases, with 19 bases lying between them. The CDR3 loop spans 14 amino acids. The germline V gene has CDR1 MNHEY and CDR2 SVGAGI. The CDR3 DNA follows: TGTGCCAGCAGCGAGTCTGTGAGGACAAAAGAAGCTTTCTTT. Translated, it gives CASSESVRTKEAFF.

This chain joins TRBV12-5 and TRBJ2-2; no definite D call. Germline assignment: CDR1 LGHNT and CDR2 FRNRAP. The CDR3 length is 13 residues. Deletions cut 2 bases from V and 5 bases from J, with 6 bases between. In nucleotides, the CDR3 is TGTGCTAGTGGTTTGATCAGGACCGGGGAGCTGTTTTTT. Translation gives CASGLIRTGELFF.

The chain combines TRBV27 with TRBJ1-4; D gene uncertain. The CDR3 is 14 amino acids. Germline loops: CDR1 MNHEY, CDR2 SMNVEV (reference sequence). Trimming shortened V by 3 bases and J by 6 bases, and 11 bases separated the two germline ends. The CDR3 spells CASSFVRGDEKLFF. The CDR3 DNA reads TGTGCCAGCAGTTTTGTGCGCGGAGATGAAAAACTGTTTTTT.

V is TRBV5-8 and J is TRBJ2-1; D may be TRBD2 (6 bases). The CDR3 sequence is 15 residues long. Per the germline V gene, CDR1 is SGHTS and CDR2 is YDEGEE. Trimming cost V 5 bases and J 2 bases, with 14 bases left between them. The CDR3 reads CASRFVPSAYNEQFF. The CDR3 coding sequence is TGTGCCAGCAGATTTGTGCCTAGCGCCTACAATGAGCAGTTCTTC.